A single sample is the source of the 3 T cell receptor beta chains below, sequenced in a study of blood T cell repertoires in COVID-19. Profiled with immunoSEQ multiplex PCR; TCRdb holds only in-frame clones, not every one. This sample carries approximately 220,000 clones, approximately 86% of them seen once, and the ten largest clones take over 2.5%. Sequences were obtained from peripheral blood. The source is a man aged 55 to 70 with acute or convalescent COVID-19.

The V gene is TRBV7-9, the J gene TRBJ2-7; possible D gene TRBD1, 5 bases. V lost 5 bases and J 7 bases, leaving 21 bases between the germline ends. Looked up from germline, CDR1 is SEHNR and CDR2 is FQNEAQ (reference sequence). The CDR3 contains 15 residues. The CDR3 nucleotides are TGTGCCAGCAGCCCCCCTTCAGGGAAGGTATGGGAGCAGTACTTC. It translates to CASSPPSGKVWEQYF. Full variable domain (outside the CDR3, taken from reference TRBV7-9 and TRBJ2-7): DTGVSQNPRHKITKRGQNVTFRCDPISEHNRLYWYRQTLGQGPEFLTYFQNEAQLEKSRLLSDRFSAERPKGSFSTLEIQRTEQGDSAMYLCASSPPSGKVWEQYFGPGTRLTVT.

The rearrangement uses TRBV28 and TRBJ1-5; no clear D gene. The CDR3 contains 14 residues. V was clipped by 3 bases and J by 1 base, with 7 bases between them. Germline V CDR1 and CDR2: MDHEN, SYDVKM. This CDR3 is CASSLMGSNQPQHF. Written as DNA, the CDR3 is TGTGCCAGCAGTTTGATGGGCAGCAATCAGCCCCAGCATTTT.

This clone was picked up one time. This chain connects TRBV24-1 to TRBJ2-7; a possible D gene is TRBD1 (5 bases). CDR3 length: 16 residues. Germline V CDR1 and CDR2: KGHDR, SFDVKD. The ends were cut back, 4 bases at V and 1 base at J, with 16 bases in the middle. The CDR3 region is CATSDLLDTRSYEQYF. The CDR3 DNA follows: TGTGCCACCAGTGACCTGCTGGACACCCGGTCCTACGAGCAGTACTTC.